The rows below give T cell receptor beta chains drawn from one sample of a study of T cell responses to AZD1222 COVID-19 vaccine. Sequenced by immunoSEQ multiplex PCR; TCRdb stores in-frame clones only, minus some. The data contain 90,000 to 150,000 clones, around 86% of them singletons. The sample here was peripheral blood, taken 28 days after the second AZD1222 dose. These TCRs come from an adult who received the AZD1222 COVID-19 vaccine. Each CDR3 is given with its conserved first and last residue. Fields, in order: V gene, J gene, D gene, clone size, CDR3 protein, CDR3 DNA. The D gene is left open where the match is weak. Rows may omit the clone size; those that give it use once, few, many or a size class.

TRBV19,TRBJ1-1,TRBD1,-,CASSWGTGRTEAFF,TGTGCCAGTAGCTGGGGGACAGGGCGCACTGAAGCTTTCTTT
TRBV5-8,TRBJ1-1,TRBD1,once,CASSGGQGDTEAFF,TGTGCCAGCAGCGGGGGACAGGGGGACACTGAAGCTTTCTTT
TRBV6-6,TRBJ1-4,TRBD1,-,CASGDRGGTNEKLFF,TGTGCCAGCGGGGACAGGGGCGGAACTAATGAAAAACTGTTTTTT
TRBV9,TRBJ2-1,-,-,CASSVAGFVGAGEQFF,TGTGCCAGCAGCGTAGCTGGGTTTGTTGGGGCCGGTGAGCAGTTCTTC
TRBV7-2,TRBJ1-6,-,-,CASSPQWAGNSPLHF,TGTGCCAGCAGCCCCCAGTGGGCAGGGAATTCACCCCTCCACTTT
TRBV11-3,TRBJ1-4,-,once,CASSYLSGGKLFF,TGTGCCAGCAGCTACCTCAGCGGAGGGAAACTGTTTTTT
TRBV27,TRBJ2-5,TRBD2,-,CAIKGLAGEETQYF,TGTGCCATTAAGGGACTAGCGGGGGAAGAGACCCAGTACTTC
TRBV11-3,TRBJ2-7,-,few,CASSRRGSYEQYF,TGTGCCAGCAGCCGACGAGGTTCCTACGAGCAGTACTTC
TRBV30,TRBJ1-1,TRBD1,-,CAWRKAGGMDTEAFF,TGTGCCTGGAGAAAGGCAGGGGGCATGGACACTGAAGCTTTCTTT
TRBV2,TRBJ2-5,-,-,CASRPTTGSEETQYF,TGTGCCAGCAGGCCAACCACAGGGTCTGAAGAGACCCAGTACTTC
TRBV10-2,TRBJ2-3,-,-,CASTPDNTDTQYF,TGCGCCAGCACCCCGGATAACACAGATACGCAGTATTTT
TRBV7-2,TRBJ2-1,TRBD1,-,CASSPRDRAYNEQFF,TGTGCCAGCAGCCCCCGGGACAGGGCCTACAATGAGCAGTTCTTC
TRBV7-9,TRBJ1-1,TRBD1,-,CASSFGDRGAEAFF,TGTGCCAGCAGCTTTGGAGACAGGGGCGCTGAAGCTTTCTTT
TRBV25-1,TRBJ2-5,-,-,CASSEGWFQETQYF,TGTGCCAGCAGTGAGGGGTGGTTCCAAGAGACCCAGTACTTC
TRBV3-1/TRBV3-2,TRBJ2-7,-,once,CASSQDRGTVYEQYF,TGTGCCAGCAGCCAAGATCGGGGCACGGTATACGAGCAGTACTTC
TRBV6-5,TRBJ2-7,-,-,CASSYGVPYEQYF,TGTGCCAGCAGTTACGGTGTCCCCTACGAGCAGTACTTC
TRBV7-9,TRBJ2-7,-,-,CASSLELQAGEQYF,TGTGCCAGCAGCTTAGAACTCCAGGCGGGCGAGCAGTACTTC
TRBV7-8,TRBJ2-7,-,once,CASSPTTGSYEQYF,TGTGCCAGCAGCCCCACCACGGGATCCTACGAGCAGTACTTC
TRBV6-5,TRBJ1-4,TRBD1,-,CASSRDRAANEKLFF,TGTGCCAGCAGTCGCGACAGGGCGGCTAATGAAAAACTGTTTTTT
TRBV6-5,TRBJ1-6,TRBD1,-,CASSYGTKGGNSPLHF,TGTGCCAGCAGTTACGGGACAAAAGGGGGCAATTCACCCCTCCACTTT
TRBV7-8,TRBJ1-2,TRBD1,few,CASSLDRGVEGYTF,TGTGCCAGCAGCTTAGACAGGGGGGTTGAAGGCTACACCTTC
TRBV10-3,TRBJ2-2,-,-,CAISDRTLGTTGELFF,TGTGCCATCAGTGATAGGACCCTGGGGACTACCGGGGAGCTGTTTTTT
TRBV6-5,TRBJ1-1,TRBD1,-,CASRVDRGSEAFF,TGTGCCAGCAGAGTAGACAGGGGGTCTGAAGCTTTCTTT
TRBV3-1/TRBV3-2,TRBJ1-2,-,-,CASSPDRHNYGYTF,TGTGCCAGCAGCCCCGACAGGCATAACTATGGCTACACCTTC
TRBV6-5,TRBJ1-5,-,-,CASSRGVLQPQHF,TGTGCCAGCAGCAGGGGAGTTCTTCAGCCCCAGCATTTT
TRBV5-1,TRBJ1-1,TRBD1,-,CASSLTGTEAFF,TGCGCCAGCAGCCTGACAGGGACTGAAGCTTTCTTT
TRBV29-1,TRBJ2-3,TRBD1,-,CSVRGRRGTDTQYF,TGCAGCGTTAGGGGGCGTCGAGGCACAGATACGCAGTATTTT
TRBV19,TRBJ2-2,TRBD2,-,CASSIEGTRFTGELFF,TGTGCCAGTAGTATAGAGGGGACTAGATTCACCGGGGAGCTGTTTTTT
TRBV18,TRBJ2-1,TRBD1,-,CASSRLQTGQIYDEQFF,TGTGCCAGCTCACGATTGCAGACGGGACAGATCTACGATGAGCAGTTCTTC
TRBV29-1,TRBJ1-6,-,-,CSASAGVNSPLHF,TGCAGCGCCTCGGCGGGGGTTAATTCACCCCTCCACTTT
TRBV7-2,TRBJ1-1,-,-,CASSTRVGTEAFF,TGTGCCAGCAGCACCAGGGTTGGCACTGAAGCTTTCTTT
TRBV13,TRBJ1-2,-,-,CASTLGGQGYTF,TGTGCCAGCACCTTGGGGGGGCAAGGCTACACCTTC
TRBV9,TRBJ1-3,-,-,CASSVQGNSGNTIYF,TGTGCCAGCAGCGTACAGGGAAACTCTGGAAACACCATATATTTT
TRBV7-9,TRBJ2-3,-,-,CASPGPTDTQYF,TGTGCCAGCCCGGGGCCCACAGATACGCAGTATTTT
TRBV30,TRBJ1-1,-,-,CAWSQGAGSEAFF,TGTGCCTGGAGTCAAGGGGCTGGAAGTGAAGCTTTCTTT
TRBV5-1,TRBJ1-6,-,-,CASSLADADSPPLHF,TGCGCCAGCAGCTTGGCCGACGCGGACAGCCCACCCCTCCACTTT
TRBV11-3,TRBJ1-1,-,once,CASSKYGLNTEAFF,TGTGCCAGCAGCAAATATGGGCTTAACACTGAAGCTTTCTTT
TRBV9,TRBJ1-4,-,once,CASSAEAELGKLFF,TGTGCCAGCAGCGCCGAGGCGGAGTTGGGAAAACTGTTTTTT
TRBV5-5,TRBJ1-1,-,-,CASTPSPGTGSEAFF,TGTGCCAGCACCCCTAGTCCCGGGACGGGCTCTGAAGCTTTCTTT
TRBV5-1,TRBJ2-1,-,-,CASSPEAGMGNEQFF,TGCGCCAGCAGCCCGGAGGCAGGGATGGGCAATGAGCAGTTCTTC
TRBV15,TRBJ2-5,TRBD2,-,CATSRLLAAQETQYF,TGTGCCACCAGCAGATTGCTAGCGGCTCAAGAGACCCAGTACTTC
TRBV6-5,TRBJ1-4,-,-,CASSSDFATNEKLFF,TGTGCCAGCAGTTCGGACTTTGCAACTAATGAAAAACTGTTTTTT
TRBV4-1,TRBJ1-5,TRBD1,-,CASSPLLRGHQPQHF,TGCGCCAGCAGCCCCCTTCTCAGGGGGCACCAGCCCCAGCATTTT
TRBV21-1,TRBJ2-3,-,once,CASSYSPRQRTDTQYF,TGTGCCAGCAGCTACTCACCTAGACAGCGAACAGATACGCAGTATTTT
TRBV12-3/TRBV12-4,TRBJ1-3,-,-,CASSLASNTIYF,TGTGCCAGCAGTTTAGCTAGCAACACCATATATTTT
TRBV6-5,TRBJ1-5,-,-,CASSYRSNQPQHF,TGTGCCAGCAGTTACCGAAGCAATCAGCCCCAGCATTTT
TRBV7-7,TRBJ2-5,TRBD1,-,CASSLAGGGETQYF,TGTGCTAGCAGCTTAGCAGGGGGCGGGGAGACCCAGTACTTC
TRBV15,TRBJ2-4,-,-,CATSRGNHIQYF,TGTGCCACCAGCAGAGGGAATCACATTCAGTACTTC
TRBV10-3,TRBJ1-2,TRBD1,-,CAISESGDRRGYTF,TGTGCCATCAGTGAGTCAGGGGACAGGAGAGGCTACACCTTC
TRBV5-8,TRBJ1-1,-,-,CASSLTAPGAFF,TGTGCCAGCAGCTTAACGGCCCCTGGGGCTTTCTTT
TRBV3-1/TRBV3-2,TRBJ1-2,-,-,CASSSTGAHYGYTF,TGTGCCAGCAGCTCGACGGGAGCACACTATGGCTACACCTTC
TRBV10-3,TRBJ1-5,-,-,CAISESGGYSNQPQHF,TGTGCCATCAGTGAGTCGGGAGGGTATAGCAATCAGCCCCAGCATTTT
TRBV11-3,TRBJ1-3,TRBD1,-,CASSRWTGDSGNTIYF,TGTGCCAGCAGCCGTTGGACAGGCGACTCTGGAAACACCATATATTTT
TRBV19,TRBJ2-7,-,-,CASSITGGPYEQYF,TGTGCCAGTAGTATCACGGGGGGCCCCTACGAGCAGTACTTC
TRBV11-2,TRBJ2-5,-,-,CASSSLETQYF,TGTGCCAGCAGCTCCTTGGAGACCCAGTACTTC
TRBV9,TRBJ2-1,-,-,CASSTRTSHEQFF,TGTGCCAGCAGCACCCGTACGTCACATGAGCAGTTCTTC